These 28 T cell receptor beta chains came from one sample sequenced in a study of sequential checkpoint blockade in melanoma. Treatment denoted: randomized to nivolumab then ipilimumab (arm A) or the reverse (arm B). The repertoire was sequenced with immunoSEQ multiplex PCR; TCRdb's copy has only in-frame clones and lacks some. The table lists thousands of clones, under 30% of them singletons. The sample was tumor tissue (inferred from file names), taken from a patient given nivolumab and ipilimumab in sequence. The receptors stem from a human donor with melanoma.

This chain uses TRBV18 with TRBJ1-1; D is unresolved. CDR3 length: 15 amino acids. Germline V gene data show CDR1 as KGHSH and CDR2 as LQKENI. V lost 3 bases and J lost 4, with 15 bases in between. The CDR3 protein is CASSPGFSTVTEAFF. As DNA, the CDR3 is TGTGCCAGCTCACCTGGTTTTTCCACAGTCACTGAAGCTTTCTTT.

This clone occurred a few times. V gene TRBV6-8 combines with J gene TRBJ1-3; D not certain. The germline V and J ends were trimmed by 5 bases and 7 bases, with 24 bases remaining between them. Germline CDR1 reads MNHGY; CDR2 reads SAAAGT. The CDR3 length is 17 residues. CDR3 DNA sequence: TGTGCCAGCAGTATCGATTGGTCTCCCGCTCTTGGCAACACCATATATTTT. Protein product: CASSIDWSPALGNTIYF.

This clone has only a few counts. The chain joins TRBV6-8 to TRBJ2-1; 10 bases fit TRBD2. Germline V gene lookup returns CDR1 MNHGY and CDR2 SAAAGT. V shed 10 bases, J shed 5 bases, and the junction held 11 bases outside the gene matches. CDR3 length equals 15 residues. For the CDR3, the DNA is TGTGCCATCAGCCCTAGCGGGAGCTTAAACAATGAGCAGTTCTTC. This sequence encodes CAISPSGSLNNEQFF.

V and J are TRBV29-1 and TRBJ2-7; 9 bases fit TRBD1. The J segment lost 3 bases and the V segment lost 2 bases, leaving 8 bases of the junction unmatched. The CDR3 sequence is 15 residues long. CDR1 and CDR2 from the germline V gene are SQVTM and ANQGSEA. The CDR3 reads CSVESGQGGNYEQYF. In DNA, the CDR3 is TGCAGCGTTGAATCGGGACAGGGCGGTAACTACGAGCAGTACTTC.

The CDR3 reads CASSSGLRPSYNEQFF. CDR3 DNA: TGCGCCAGCAGCTCGGGACTTCGGCCTTCCTACAATGAGCAGTTCTTC. This rearrangement joins TRBV5-1 to TRBJ2-1, with TRBD2 as a possible D gene (6 bases). The ends were cut back, 3 bases at V and 1 base at J, with 14 bases in the middle. CDR1 SGHRS and CDR2 YFSETQ come from the germline V gene. The CDR3 runs to 16 residues.

The CDR3 DNA, read in part, is TGTGCCATCAGTGAGCAGGGTCAAGGCACTGAAGCTTTC. It yields the protein CAISEQGQGTEAF. The entire CDR3 reads CAISEQGQGTEAFF. This chain links TRBV10-3 with TRBJ1-1, with D perhaps TRBD1 (5 bases). The sequenced fragment ends 1 residue before the CDR3 boundary, so the rest is inferred from the germline J gene. The CDR3 sequence is 14 residues long. V was cut by 2 bases and J by 4 bases, with 11 bases left in between. The V gene's germline CDR1 is ENHRY and CDR2 SYGVKD.

V usage is TRBV12-5 and J usage is TRBJ2-2; D perhaps matches TRBD2 (6 bases). V was shortened by 0 bases and J by 5 bases, with 13 bases between the two germline ends. The germline gives CDR1 LGHNT, CDR2 FRNRAP. The CDR3 runs 16 residues. Here the CDR3 DNA reads TGTGCTAGTGGTTTGGTACGTAGCGGAGCTACCGGGGAGCTGTTTTTT. Residues: CASGLVRSGATGELFF.

This clone was detected a few times. The CDR3 DNA reads as TGTGCCACCCGGTTTGGGGGCGGGGAGCTGTTTTTT. Translating gives CATRFGGGELFF. The V gene is TRBV28, the J gene TRBJ2-2, with D perhaps TRBD1 or TRBD2 (5 bases each). The length of the CDR3 is 12 residues. Trimming took 10 bases from V and 7 from J, leaving 13 bases between them. CDR1 is MDHEN and CDR2 is SYDVKM in the germline V gene. Variable domain in full (rest from reference TRBV28 and TRBJ2-2): DVKVTQSSRYLVKRTGEKVFLECVQDMDHENMFWYRQDPGLGLRLIYFSYDVKMKEKGDIPEGYSVSREKKERFSLILESASTNQTSMYLCATRFGGGELFFGEGSRLTVL.

This chain joins TRBV5-1 and TRBJ2-1; 7 bases line up with TRBD1. CDR3 length: 15 amino acids. Germline V CDR1 and CDR2: SGHRS, YFSETQ. V lost 3 bases, J lost 9 bases, and 12 bases stayed unmatched. The CDR3 reads CASSSAGTDFGEQFF. CDR3 coding DNA: TGCGCCAGCAGCTCAGCCGGGACAGACTTCGGTGAGCAGTTCTTC.

This clone has a handful of counts. The V gene is TRBV1, the J gene TRBJ1-3. TRBV1 is reported as a pseudogene. The CDR3 is made up of 17 amino acids. This chain's CDR3 is CASSLPLGDASGNTIYF. The CDR3 DNA follows: TGCGCCAGCAGCCTCCCGTTAGGGGACGCTTCTGGAAACACCATATATTTT.

This clone was seen many times. The chain uses TRBV6-8 and TRBJ2-4, with 11 nucleotides matching TRBD1. This CDR3 spans 19 amino acids. CDR1 and CDR2 (germline): MNHGY, SAAAGT. The V and J ends lost 7 bases and 1 base, in that order; junction bases with no gene match: 15. The CDR3 region is CASTEAGQGAVGAKNIQYF. As DNA, the CDR3 is TGTGCCAGCACTGAGGCAGGACAGGGGGCCGTCGGGGCCAAAAACATTCAGTACTTC.

The chain uses TRBV6-8 and TRBJ1-6; TRBD1 matches at 9 bases. Germline CDR1 and CDR2: MNHGY and SAAAGT. The junction had 12 bases not matched to a gene; V was cut back by 6 bases and J by 9 bases. This CDR3 has 16 residues. The CDR3 sequence: CASSHKPGQGLSPLHF. The CDR3 nucleotides are TGTGCCAGCAGCCACAAACCGGGACAGGGTCTTTCACCCCTCCACTTT.

In this sample, this clone turned up a few times. V usage is TRBV21-1 and J usage is TRBJ2-5; the DNA was not compared with TRBD1, the D call given in the table. TRBV21-1 is classified as a pseudogene. The CDR3 has 12 amino acids. CDR3 sequence: CASGQGGETQYF. Here the CDR3 DNA reads TGTGCCAGCGGACAGGGCGGAGAGACCCAGTACTTC.

This clone was found a few times. The chain has TRBV18 and TRBJ2-1, with D unresolved. Germline V gene sequence: CDR1 KGHSH, CDR2 LQKENI. Trimming left V 1 base short and J 3 bases short, with 4 bases between. This CDR3 is 13 amino acids long. The CDR3 DNA reads TGTGCCAGCTCACCACACAACTACAATGAGCAGTTCTTC. This sequence encodes CASSPHNYNEQFF. Complete variable domain (other parts from reference TRBV18 and TRBJ2-1): NAGVMQNPRHLVRRRGQEARLRCSPMKGHSHVYWYRQLPEEGLKFMVYLQKENIIDESGMPKERFSAEFPKEGPSILRIQQVVRGDSAAYFCASSPHNYNEQFFGPGTRLTVL.

This chain connects TRBV19 to TRBJ2-1, with 7 bases lining up with TRBD1. CDR1 is LNHDA, CDR2 SQIVND, per germline (reference sequence). V was clipped by 3 bases and J by 3 bases; unmatched bases: 5. The CDR3 is 15 amino acids. In DNA, the CDR3 is TGTGCCAGTAGTATCTTTCGGGACAGCTACAATGAGCAGTTCTTC. Its translation: CASSIFRDSYNEQFF. Full variable domain (remainder filled in from reference TRBV19 and TRBJ2-1): DGGITQSPKYLFRKEGQNVTLSCEQNLNHDAMYWYRQDPGQGLRLIYYSQIVNDFQKGDIAEGYSVSREKKESFPLTVTSAQKNPTAFYLCASSIFRDSYNEQFFGPGTRLTVL.

Only a few counts were recorded for this clone. The V gene is TRBV11-3, the J gene TRBJ2-7; the D call may be TRBD1 or TRBD2 (5 bases each). There are 14 residues in the CDR3. Trimming took 4 bases from V and 1 from J, leaving 11 bases between them. Per the germline V gene, CDR1 is SGHNT and CDR2 is YENEEA. CDR3: CASSSLGPSYEQYF. The CDR3 DNA reads TGTGCCAGCAGCTCTTTGGGACCGTCCTACGAGCAGTACTTC.

By proportion, this clone is medium-sized (0.01 to 0.1%). This rearrangement joins TRBV9 to TRBJ2-3; D might be TRBD1 or TRBD2, each matching 5 bases. Germline CDR1 is SGDLS and CDR2 is YYNGEE. Trimming removed 7 bases from V and 4 bases from J, with 19 bases in between. The CDR3 length is 15 residues. The CDR3 protein is CASSKGEGMADTQYF. The CDR3 bases are TGTGCCAGCTCCAAAGGCGAGGGGATGGCAGATACGCAGTATTTT.

DNA for the CDR3: TGTGCCAGCAGTGGAGGTCAGGGGGGTCAGCCCCAGCATTTT. Its translation: CASSGGQGGQPQHF. The chain recombines TRBV6-8 with TRBJ1-5; 7 bases match TRBD1. The CDR3 consists of 14 residues. Germline lookup yields CDR1 MNHGY and CDR2 SAAAGT. Trimming at V came to 5 bases and at J to 6 bases, leaving 7 bases not matched to a gene.

This clone is termed large. This chain links TRBV19 with TRBJ2-1, with 9 bases that match TRBD2. CDR1 and CDR2 from the germline V gene are LNHDA and SQIVND (reference sequence). V shed 4 bases, J shed 10 bases, and the junction held 11 bases outside the gene matches. This CDR3 comprises 15 residues. The CDR3 here is CASSTYSGSPREQFF. Written as DNA, the CDR3 is TGTGCCAGTAGTACCTATAGCGGGAGTCCCCGCGAGCAGTTCTTC.

In its sample, this clone was seen once. The chain has TRBV19 and TRBJ2-5; TRBD2 matches 9 bases. CDR3 length: 14 amino acids. V gave up 2 bases and J gave up 12 bases; unmatched junction bases: 10. CDR1 is LNHDA and CDR2 is SQIVND in the germline V gene (reference sequence). The DNA of the CDR3 is TGTGCCAGTAGTATAAGTACGAGCGGGGGGCCGAAGTACTTC. Residues: CASSISTSGGPKYF.

This clone was recorded a few times. With only one base between it and a far larger clone, this is likely a read error. The J gene is TRBJ2-7, the V gene TRBV10-2; D might be TRBD1 (6 bases). CDR1 and CDR2 (germline): WSHSY, SAAADI. The CDR3 runs 15 residues. The V end lost 5 bases, the J end lost 4 bases, and 18 bases lay between the germline ends. The CDR3 spells CASSYRAGEFYEQYF. The CDR3, as DNA: TGCGCCAGCAGTTATCGGGCAGGGGAATTTTACGAGCAGTACTTC.

This clone was detected ten times or more. This chain's CDR3 is CASRLSSTDTQYF. CDR3 nucleotide sequence: TGTGCCAGCCGGCTTTCTAGCACAGATACGCAGTATTTT. The J gene is TRBJ2-3, the V gene TRBV7-1; D gene ambiguous. TRBV7-1 is classed as an ORF, of uncertain function. This CDR3 contains 13 residues. With 8 bases removed from V and 0 bases from J, the gap between germline ends came to 9 bases.

V is TRBV19 and J is TRBJ2-7; D is undetermined. With 2 bases removed from V and 5 bases from J, the gap between germline ends came to 10 bases. Germline CDR1 and CDR2: LNHDA and SQIVND (reference sequence). The CDR3 runs 13 residues. DNA of the CDR3: TGTGCCAGTAGTATAAACCCGAGCCACGAGCAGTACTTC. Its protein is CASSINPSHEQYF.

The chain combines TRBV12-5 with TRBJ2-4, with 9 nucleotides matching TRBD1. The CDR3 runs to 17 residues. Germline CDR1 reads LGHNT; CDR2 reads FRNRAP. V lost 0 bases to trimming and J lost 3 bases; unmatched junction nucleotides: 6. The CDR3 loop reads CASGLVGTGSLKNIQYF. The DNA of the CDR3 is TGTGCTAGTGGTTTGGTCGGGACAGGGAGCCTCAAAAACATTCAGTACTTC.

This clone was seen a few times. The V gene is TRBV2, the J gene TRBJ2-7, with D uncertain. The germline V gene has CDR1 SNHLY and CDR2 FYNNEI. The CDR3 length is 12 residues. Trimming left V 1 base short and J 5 bases short, with 6 bases between. The CDR3 DNA reads TGTGCCAGCAGTGAAGAGGTCAACGAGCAGTACTTC. Protein sequence: CASSEEVNEQYF.

This clone was seen a few times. V gene TRBV11-3 combines with J gene TRBJ2-3, with D possibly TRBD1 on 5 matching bases. Germline values: CDR1 SGHNT, CDR2 YENEEA. The CDR3 runs to 15 residues. V was trimmed by 4 bases and J by 1 base, leaving 12 bases between them. The CDR3 DNA is TGTGCCAGCAGCTCTATTGGACAAGGCACAGATACGCAGTATTTT. Translated: CASSSIGQGTDTQYF.

The genes are TRBV7-6 and TRBJ2-1, with 8 bases fitting TRBD1. The junction had 2 bases not matched to a gene; V was cut back by 1 base and J by 6 bases. Germline V gene sequence: CDR1 SGHVS, CDR2 FNYEAQ. There are 14 residues in the CDR3. CDR3 nucleotides: TGTGCCAGCAGCTTAGTTGACAGGGGCAATGAGCAGTTCTTC. It is translated as CASSLVDRGNEQFF.

This clone has a handful of counts. This chain links TRBV6-8 with TRBJ2-3; 13 bases are shared with TRBD2. The trim removed 2 bases at V and 4 bases at J, leaving 3 bases unmatched. The germline CDR1 and CDR2 sequences are MNHGY and SAAAGT. This CDR3 region has 16 residues. Written as DNA, the CDR3 is TGTGCCAGCAGTTACCGGACTAGCGGGAGTTCAGATACGCAGTATTTT. As protein: CASSYRTSGSSDTQYF.